These 27 T cell receptor beta chains share one sample of origin, sequenced in a study of blood T cell repertoires in COVID-19. Only in-frame clones appear in the TCRdb table, and some are missing; sequencing was by immunoSEQ multiplex PCR. The profile covers almost 250,000 clones, with more than 75% appearing a single time and 5% to 7% taken by the ten largest. The sequencing sample was made of peripheral blood. Receptors were obtained from a woman older than 75 with COVID-19, enrolled during active disease.

This clone has just one count. The gene calls are TRBV3-1 (or the pseudogene TRBV3-2) and TRBJ2-2, with 16 positions matching TRBD2. The J segment lost 6 bases and the V segment lost 4 bases, leaving 2 bases of the junction unmatched. This CDR3 contains 16 residues. Germline CDR1 reads LGHDT; CDR2 reads YNNKEL (reference sequence). The chain's CDR3 is CASSRGLAGGPGELFF. CDR3 nucleotide sequence: TGTGCCAGCAGCCGGGGACTAGCGGGGGGGCCCGGGGAGCTGTTTTTT.

The V gene is TRBV12-3 or TRBV12-4, the J gene TRBJ1-1; the D is unclear. V lost 2 bases, J lost 3 bases, and 7 bases lay in between. This CDR3 comprises 13 residues. The CDR3 DNA sequence: TGTGCCAGCAGTTTAAAACAGTACACTGAAGCTTTCTTT. Its protein product is CASSLKQYTEAFF.

V is TRBV28 and J is TRBJ1-4, with a weak D call TRBD1 (5 bases). Germline CDR1 is MDHEN and CDR2 is SYDVKM. This CDR3 has 16 residues. Trimming left V 6 bases short and J 10 bases short, with 24 bases between. CDR3 sequence reads: CASRSGPGGESVKLFF. CDR3 coding DNA: TGTGCCAGCAGATCGGGGCCGGGAGGGGAGTCGGTAAAACTGTTTTTT.

The chain has TRBV6-1 and TRBJ1-1; the D is unclear. The germline V gene has CDR1 MNHNS and CDR2 SASEGT. The CDR3 loop spans 12 amino acids. V lost 5 bases, J lost 1 base, and 5 bases lay in between. The chain's CDR3 is CASSPGNTEAFF. The DNA for the CDR3 is TGTGCCAGCAGTCCAGGGAACACTGAAGCTTTCTTT.

In its sample, this clone was seen a few times. The V gene is TRBV10-3, the J gene TRBJ2-7; 7 positions match TRBD1. CDR1 and CDR2 (germline): ENHRY, SYGVKD. The CDR3 is 14 residues long. Trimming at V came to 10 bases and at J to 2 bases, leaving 11 bases not matched to a gene. The CDR3 is CATKKDRSTYEQYV. DNA for the CDR3: TGTGCCACTAAAAAGGACAGGAGCACCTACGAGCAGTACGTC.

This sequence joins TRBV2 and TRBJ2-3; 8 nucleotides agree with TRBD2. Trimming at V came to 1 base and at J to 0 bases, leaving 0 bases not matched to a gene. This CDR3 has 15 residues. From germline, CDR1 is SNHLY and CDR2 FYNNEI. The CDR3 loop is CASSEGLASTDTQYF. The DNA for the CDR3 is TGTGCCAGCAGTGAAGGACTAGCGAGCACAGATACGCAGTATTTT. Supplemented by reference TRBV2 and TRBJ2-3, the full variable domain reads EPEVTQTPSHQVTQMGQEVILRCVPISNHLYFYWYRQILGQKVEFLVSFYNNEISEKSEIFDDQFSVERPDGSNFTLKIRSTKLEDSAMYFCASSEGLASTDTQYFGPGTRLTVL.

The chain recombines TRBV11-1 with TRBJ1-2; no definite D call. The CDR3 has 12 residues. Germline V gives CDR1 SGHAT, CDR2 FQDESV (reference sequence). The germline V and J ends were trimmed by 5 bases and 7 bases, with 11 bases remaining between them. This CDR3 reads CASSADESGYTF. The CDR3 DNA sequence: TGTGCCAGCAGCGCCGATGAGAGTGGCTACACCTTC.

This rearrangement joins TRBV19 to TRBJ1-4; 7 bases agree with TRBD1. The junction had 6 bases not matched to a gene; V was cut back by 8 bases and J by 3 bases. The CDR3 runs 14 residues. Germline V gives CDR1 LNHDA, CDR2 SQIVND (reference sequence). The CDR3 reads CASFRTGSNEKLFF. CDR3 sequence (DNA): TGTGCCAGTTTTCGGACAGGATCTAATGAAAAACTGTTTTTT.

This rearrangement joins TRBV7-3 to TRBJ2-1; 10 positions match TRBD2. Germline lookup yields CDR1 SGHTA and CDR2 FQGTGA. The CDR3 extends over 14 amino acids. The ends lost 2 bases at V and 9 bases at J; junction bases unmatched: 4. The CDR3 bases are TGTGCCAGCAGCTTAGGTCTAGCGGGGGCTGAGCAGTTCTTC. Its translation: CASSLGLAGAEQFF.

The J gene is TRBJ1-1, the V gene TRBV5-4; tentative D call: TRBD1 (5 bases). Trimming stripped 0 bases from V and 1 base from J, with 7 bases between. This CDR3 has 14 amino acids. Germline assignment: CDR1 SGHNT and CDR2 YYREEE (reference sequence). The CDR3 spells CASSLAQGNTEAFF. The CDR3 region has the DNA TGTGCCAGCAGCTTGGCTCAGGGGAACACTGAAGCTTTCTTT. The full variable domain, rest sourced from reference TRBV5-4 and TRBJ1-1, is ETGVTQSPTHLIKTRGQQVTLRCSSQSGHNTVSWYQQALGQGPQFIFQYYREEENGRGNFPPRFSGLQFPNYSSELNVNALELDDSALYLCASSLAQGNTEAFFGQGTRLTVV.

This rearrangement joins TRBV18 to TRBJ1-1, with D unresolved. Germline values: CDR1 KGHSH, CDR2 LQKENI. The CDR3 extends over 13 amino acids. Trimming removed 2 bases from V and 4 bases from J, with 8 bases in between. CDR3: CASSPAGSTEAFF. Here the CDR3 DNA reads TGTGCCAGCTCACCAGCGGGGTCCACTGAAGCTTTCTTT.

The chain uses TRBV6-2 or TRBV6-3 and TRBJ1-3; D is ambiguous. V was shortened by 2 bases and J by 0 bases, with 5 bases between the two germline ends. This CDR3 region has 14 residues. From germline, CDR1 is MNHEY and CDR2 SVGEGT. CDR3 DNA: TGTGCCAGCAGTTACGGCGGCTCTGGAAACACCATATATTTT. Residues: CASSYGGSGNTIYF.

V usage is TRBV18 and J usage is TRBJ1-2; TRBD1 matches at 9 bases. The V segment lost 6 bases and the J segment 3 bases; nucleotides outside the gene matches: 5. The CDR3 spans 14 residues. Germline loops: CDR1 KGHSH, CDR2 LQKENI. CDR3 in DNA: TGTGCCAGCTCTCGACAGGGGGAGGACTATGGCTACACCTTC. This encodes CASSRQGEDYGYTF.

The rearrangement links TRBV5-5 to TRBJ2-5, with TRBD1 matching 7 bases. Germline V CDR1 and CDR2: SGHKS, YYEKEE (reference sequence). After removal of 4 bases from V and 1 base from J, the junction contained 4 bases not matched to a gene. This CDR3 has 14 amino acids. The CDR3 nucleotides are TGTGCCAGCAGCCGGGGACAGAGCCAAGAGACCCAGTACTTC. This gives the protein CASSRGQSQETQYF.

This rearrangement joins TRBV30 to TRBJ1-4; 10 positions agree with TRBD1. This CDR3 comprises 15 residues. The germline gives CDR1 GTSNPN, CDR2 SVGIG (reference sequence). V trimming: 5 bases; J trimming: 0 bases; junction bases outside the gene matches: 3. The CDR3 spells CAWGGTGATNEKLFF. DNA for the CDR3: TGTGCCTGGGGGGGGACAGGGGCAACTAATGAAAAACTGTTTTTT.

The rearrangement uses TRBV3-1 (or the pseudogene TRBV3-2) and TRBJ1-1; no reliable D call. Germline loops: CDR1 LGHDT, CDR2 YNNKEL (reference sequence). The CDR3 is 12 residues long. Trimming took off 0 bases at V and 7 bases at J, with 6 bases between the two ends. The CDR3 protein is CASSQESLEAFF. The CDR3 nucleotides read TGTGCCAGCAGCCAAGAGTCCCTTGAAGCTTTCTTT.

This chain links TRBV20-1 with TRBJ1-1; D is perhaps TRBD1 (6 bases). This CDR3 is built from 12 residues. The V gene's germline CDR1 is DFQATT and CDR2 SNEGSKA (reference sequence). Between the trimmed V and J ends, which lost 3 bases and 10 bases, there was a span of 15 bases. The CDR3: CSASATGSAAFF. The CDR3 region has the DNA TGCAGTGCTAGTGCCACAGGGTCAGCAGCTTTCTTT.

V gene TRBV5-5 combines with J gene TRBJ1-1; 9 bases fit TRBD1. The CDR3 contains 15 residues. Unmatched junction bases numbered 5, after V lost 4 bases and J lost 1 base. Germline lookup yields CDR1 SGHKS and CDR2 YYEKEE (reference sequence). The chain's CDR3 is CASSPLGQGNTEAFF. In DNA form, the CDR3 reads TGTGCCAGCAGCCCCTTGGGACAGGGGAACACTGAAGCTTTCTTT. Looking up the rest from reference TRBV5-5 and TRBJ1-1 gives the full variable domain: DAGVTQSPTHLIKTRGQQVTLRCSPISGHKSVSWYQQVLGQGPQFIFQYYEKEERGRGNFPDRFSARQFPNYSSELNVNALLLGDSALYLCASSPLGQGNTEAFFGQGTRLTVV.

V is TRBV9 and J is TRBJ1-1, with a tentative D call TRBD1 (6 bases). Trimming left V 3 bases short and J 0 bases short, with 6 bases between. The CDR3 has 13 amino acids. Germline assignment: CDR1 SGDLS and CDR2 YYNGEE. In nucleotides, the CDR3 is TGTGCCAGCAGCGGACAGGTGAACACTGAAGCTTTCTTT. It specifies CASSGQVNTEAFF.

This chain uses TRBV19 with TRBJ1-1; D might be TRBD1 (5 bases). V shed 0 bases and J shed 4 bases, with 9 bases lying between them. CDR3 size: 14 residues. From germline, CDR1 is LNHDA and CDR2 SQIVND (reference sequence). CDR3 DNA sequence: TGTGCCAGTAGTATAGACTGGGGCGGCACTGAAGCTTTCTTT. This codes for CASSIDWGGTEAFF.

DNA for the CDR3: TGTGCCAGCAGCCAAGGGGGAGGGAGCAATCAGCCCCAGCATTTT. Its translation: CASSQGGGSNQPQHF. The chain joins TRBV16 to TRBJ1-5, with a possible D match to TRBD1 (5 bases). Trimming shortened V by 2 bases and J by 1 base, and 9 bases separated the two germline ends. The length of the CDR3 is 15 residues. The germline V gene has CDR1 KGHSY and CDR2 FQNENV.

The rearrangement links TRBV19 to TRBJ2-7, with 8 bases lining up with TRBD2. V was clipped by 7 bases and J by 2 bases; unmatched bases: 13. Germline loops: CDR1 LNHDA, CDR2 SQIVND (reference sequence). The CDR3 spans 16 residues. The DNA for the CDR3 is TGTGCCAGTAATTCGGGGGGGGGCCCACCTCCCTACGAGCAGTACTTC. It is translated as CASNSGGGPPPYEQYF.

The CDR3 sequence: CASSLVSSYGYTF. DNA of the CDR3: TGCGCCAGCAGCTTGGTGTCTTCCTATGGCTACACCTTC. The rearrangement uses TRBV5-1 and TRBJ1-2; D ambiguous. The CDR3 contains 13 residues. The V end was cut by 0 bases, the J end by 4 bases, with 7 bases between. From germline, CDR1 is SGHRS and CDR2 YFSETQ.

The chain joins TRBV30 to TRBJ1-5; D is perhaps TRBD1 (5 bases). Germline V gene lookup returns CDR1 GTSNPN and CDR2 SVGIG (reference sequence). The CDR3 totals 14 residues. Trimming removed 2 bases from V and 1 base from J, with 9 bases in between. The CDR3 sequence is CAWSWGESNQPQHF. Written as DNA, the CDR3 is TGTGCCTGGAGTTGGGGGGAAAGCAATCAGCCCCAGCATTTT.

The J gene is TRBJ2-1, the V gene TRBV11-2; D gene ambiguous. Trimming took 3 bases from V and 5 from J, leaving 11 bases between them. The CDR3 is made up of 14 amino acids. Germline CDR1 SGHAT, CDR2 FQNNGV. CDR3 sequence: CASSFGTADNEQFF. As DNA, the CDR3 is TGTGCCAGCAGCTTCGGAACAGCCGACAATGAGCAGTTCTTC.

The V and J genes are TRBV4-2 and TRBJ1-2; 8 bases agree with TRBD1. In germline, CDR1 is LGHNA, CDR2 YNFKEQ. With 3 bases clipped from V and 7 bases from J, the junction kept 10 bases outside the gene matches. The CDR3 is 15 amino acids. CDR3 sequence (DNA): TGTGCCAGCAGCCAGGACAGGGTGACTTGGGGTGGCTACACCTTC. Residues: CASSQDRVTWGGYTF.

The V call is TRBV5-1, the J call TRBJ1-5; no firm D call. CDR3 length: 15 residues. V was pared by 2 bases and J by 6 bases, with 15 bases between. CDR1 and CDR2 from the germline V gene are SGHRS and YFSETQ. The CDR3 DNA reads TGCGCCAGCAGCTTAGAGGGTTTTGGGGTTCAGCCCCAGCATTTT. Amino acids: CASSLEGFGVQPQHF.